This TCR beta chain was sequenced during a study of vaccination and CD4 T cells after COVID-19. An Oncomine TCR Beta short-read assay was used to sequence the DNA from cultured CD4+ T cells. MiXCR, applied by TCRdb to the PCR reads, yields one record per CDR3 protein. The table includes about 15,000 distinct CDR3 sequences, roughly 50% detected once. Regarding this clonotype: What it binds is not known.

The treatment: approximately 9-day PBMC culture with coronavirus spike peptide pools or control peptides (ViraFEST assay). The material sequenced was CD4+ T cells from blood, cultured in vitro. This receptor was obtained from a human donor who had recovered from COVID-19.

CDR3: CASSPRTSGSDTQYF. CDR3 nucleotide sequence: TGTGCCAGCAGTCCTCGGACTAGCGGGAGCGATACGCAGTATTTT. This chain uses TRBV2 with TRBJ2-3; 13 bases line up with TRBD2. This CDR3 is 15 amino acids long. Germline CDR1 is SNHLY and CDR2 is FYNNEI. J was trimmed by 6 bases and V by 5 bases; bases with no gene match: 5.